This TCR beta chain was sequenced for a study of blood T cell repertoires in COVID-19. Sequencing was performed with immunoSEQ multiplex PCR; in TCRdb, only in-frame clones are kept and a portion is missing. The top ten hold 0.95% to 1.2% of the sample, which has some 420,000 clones, over 75% seen once. As regards this clone: An end of the junction differs from the germline gene, which may be a read error.

CDR3 length: 19 residues. Individuals drawn from about two dozen US areas were roughly 18 to 95 years old. V usage is TRBV5-3 and J usage is TRBJ1-1; the match to TRBD1 covers 8 bases. TRBV5-3 belongs to the ORF category, with a function that is uncertain. The sequenced material came from PBMCs or T cells enriched from blood (not recorded which). The clonotype was recovered from a man younger than 45 who had recovered from COVID-19. CDR3 coding DNA: TGTGTCAGAAGCTTGTGGGACAGGCCCACCTGGGGGGAGAACACTGAAGCTTTCTTT. Protein sequence: CVRSLWDRPTWGENTEAFF.